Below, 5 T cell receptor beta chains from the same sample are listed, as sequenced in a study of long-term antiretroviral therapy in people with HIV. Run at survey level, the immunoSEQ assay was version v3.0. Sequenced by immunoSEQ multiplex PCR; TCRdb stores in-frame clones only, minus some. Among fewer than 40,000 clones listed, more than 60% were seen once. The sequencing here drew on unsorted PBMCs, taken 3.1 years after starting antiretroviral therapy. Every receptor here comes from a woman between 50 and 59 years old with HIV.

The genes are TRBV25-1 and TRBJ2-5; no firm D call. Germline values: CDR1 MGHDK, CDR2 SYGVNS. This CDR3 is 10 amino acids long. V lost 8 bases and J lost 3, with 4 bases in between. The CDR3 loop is CASWKETQYF. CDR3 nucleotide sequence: TGTGCCAGCTGGAAAGAGACCCAGTACTTC. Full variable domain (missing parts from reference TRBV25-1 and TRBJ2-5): EADIYQTPRYLVIGTGKKITLECSQTMGHDKMYWYQQDPGMELHLIHYSYGVNSTEKGDLSSESTVSRIRTEHFPLTLESARPSHTSQYLCASWKETQYFGPGTRLLVL.

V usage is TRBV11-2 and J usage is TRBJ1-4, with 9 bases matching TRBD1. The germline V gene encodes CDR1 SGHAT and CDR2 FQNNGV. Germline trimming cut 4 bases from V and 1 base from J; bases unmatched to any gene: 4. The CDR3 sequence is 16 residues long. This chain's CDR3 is CASSSGQGRTNEKLFF. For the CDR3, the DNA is TGTGCCAGCAGCTCAGGACAGGGGAGAACTAATGAAAAACTGTTTTTT. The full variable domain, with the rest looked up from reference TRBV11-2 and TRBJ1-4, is EAGVAQSPRYKIIEKRQSVAFWCNPISGHATLYWYQQILGQGPKLLIQFQNNGVVDDSQLPKDRFSAERLKGVDSTLKIQPAKLEDSAVYLCASSSGQGRTNEKLFFGSGTQLSVL.

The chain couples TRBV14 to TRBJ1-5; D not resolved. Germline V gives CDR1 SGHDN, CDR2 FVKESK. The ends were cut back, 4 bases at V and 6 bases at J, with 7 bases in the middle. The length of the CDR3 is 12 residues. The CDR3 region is CASSLSGQPQHF. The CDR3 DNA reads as TGTGCCAGCAGCCTCTCAGGTCAGCCCCAGCATTTT.

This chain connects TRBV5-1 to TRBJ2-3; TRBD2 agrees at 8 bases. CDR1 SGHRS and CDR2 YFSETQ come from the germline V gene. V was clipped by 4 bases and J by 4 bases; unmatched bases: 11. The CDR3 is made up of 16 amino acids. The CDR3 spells CASSTVGAGAADTQYF. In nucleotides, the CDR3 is TGCGCCAGCAGCACGGTGGGAGCGGGGGCCGCAGATACGCAGTATTTT.

CDR3 residues: CASSRPRAGGPDTQYF. CDR3 bases: TGCGCCAGCAGCCGACCTCGAGCGGGGGGGCCAGATACGCAGTATTTT. The rearrangement joins TRBV4-1 to TRBJ2-3, with 10 nucleotides matching TRBD2. CDR1 is MGHRA, CDR2 YSYEKL, per germline. There are 16 residues in the CDR3. J lost 4 bases, V lost 4 bases, and 8 bases had no gene match.